Each of the 5 T cell receptor beta chains below was sequenced from the same sample in a study of T cells in Graves' hyperthyroidism and ophthalmopathy. TCR beta CDR3 regions were amplified from RNA. The HTBI primer set was used in a first-round RT-PCR of the TCR CDR3. TCRdb processed the multiplex PCR reads anew with MiXCR; each CDR3 protein has one entry. Of 390,000 or so distinct CDR3 sequences listed, about 15% are singletons. The sample taken for sequencing was blood. Receptor source: a young man with Graves' ophthalmopathy.

The chain employs TRBV7-6 and TRBJ1-4; possibly TRBD1 for D (6 bases). Germline-derived CDR1 and CDR2 are SGHVS and FNYEAQ. V was pared by 5 bases and J by 4 bases, with 11 bases between. There are 14 residues in the CDR3. The CDR3 nucleotides read TGTGCCAGCAGCGGGGACACGGATAATGAAAAACTGTTTTTT. It encodes CASSGDTDNEKLFF.

This clonotype was detected only a few times. The chain has TRBV7-8 and TRBJ1-3, with D hard to call. The V gene lost 6 bases and the J gene lost 0 bases, with 15 bases spanning the gap. This CDR3 has 16 residues. Germline CDR1 SGHVS, CDR2 FQNEAQ. The DNA for the CDR3 is TGTGCCAGCAGAGGAGGACGTCAGAGCTCTGGAAACACCATATATTTT. Protein: CASRGGRQSSGNTIYF.

This chain links TRBV5-5 with TRBJ1-4; TRBD1 matches 7 bases. Per the germline V gene, CDR1 is SGHKS and CDR2 is YYEKEE (reference sequence). J lost 4 bases, V lost 7 bases, and 7 bases had no gene match. There are 14 residues in the CDR3. The CDR3 region has the DNA TGTGCCAGCGGATTACAGGGGTTTAATGAAAAACTGTTTTTT. Protein sequence: CASGLQGFNEKLFF.

The chain employs TRBV4-1 and TRBJ2-7; no clear D. This CDR3 region has 13 residues. The V end lost 4 bases, the J end lost 7 bases, and 14 bases lay between the germline ends. In germline, CDR1 is MGHRA, CDR2 YSYEKL. The CDR3 protein is CASSPVVSEEQYF. The CDR3 nucleotides are TGCGCCAGCAGCCCAGTCGTGTCTGAGGAGCAGTACTTC.

In its sample, this clonotype was seen a few times. The rearrangement joins TRBV2 to TRBJ1-5; no reliable D call. This CDR3 contains 16 residues. Trimming stripped 3 bases from V and 0 bases from J, with 12 bases between. Germline assignment: CDR1 SNHLY and CDR2 FYNNEI. The CDR3 protein is CASSDLQVISNQPQHF. In nucleotides, the CDR3 is TGTGCCAGCAGTGATCTTCAGGTAATTAGCAATCAGCCCCAGCATTTT.